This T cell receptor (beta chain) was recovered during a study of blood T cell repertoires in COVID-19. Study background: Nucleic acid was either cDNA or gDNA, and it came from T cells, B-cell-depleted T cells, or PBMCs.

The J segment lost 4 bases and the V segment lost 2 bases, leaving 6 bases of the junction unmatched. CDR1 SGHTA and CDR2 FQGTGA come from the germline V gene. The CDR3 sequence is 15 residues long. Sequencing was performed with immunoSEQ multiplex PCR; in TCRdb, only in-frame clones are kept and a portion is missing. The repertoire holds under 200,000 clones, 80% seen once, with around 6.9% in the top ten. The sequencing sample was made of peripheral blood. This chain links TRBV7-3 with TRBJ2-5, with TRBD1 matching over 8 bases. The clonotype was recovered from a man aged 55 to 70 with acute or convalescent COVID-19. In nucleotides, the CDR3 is TGTGCCAGCAGCTTAGGCAGGGGGCAAGGAGAGACCCAGTACTTC. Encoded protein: CASSLGRGQGETQYF.